This T cell receptor beta chain comes out of a study of blood T cell repertoires in COVID-19. Study overall: Acute and convalescent COVID-19 samples came from the United States, Italy and Spain.

Authors' processing steps: Amplification of reference gene primers provided the estimated nucleated cell counts. Sequencing was performed with immunoSEQ multiplex PCR; in TCRdb, only in-frame clones are kept and a portion is missing. V and J calls and clone size follow that table, whereas D and trimming were derived from the DNA. Of approximately 400,000 clones listed, over 65% were seen once; the top ten hold 1.1%. To note about this clone: Mismatch with germline at one junction end may stem from a read error.

Germline assignment: CDR1 SGHAT and CDR2 FQNNGV. The CDR3 runs to 15 residues. The source material was peripheral blood. The chain uses TRBV11-2 and TRBJ2-7; 13 nucleotides align to TRBD2. The clonotype originates from a human donor with acute or convalescent COVID-19. The donor label of this sample is uncertain. The CDR3 coding sequence is TGTGCCAGCAGCATACAACTAGCGGGAGGGACTCCGACGAACTTC. It yields the protein CASSIQLAGGTPTNF.